This entry describes one TCR beta chain. Its target is not known. TCRdb independently ran MiXCR on the reads; one entry per CDR3 protein. The top ten clones hold around 13% of a sample with fewer than 850,000 distinct CDR3 sequences, almost 30% of them seen once. These data originate in a study of T cell repertoires in cytomegalovirus infection. The CDR3 extends over 12 amino acids. V lost 0 bases, J lost 8 bases, and 0 bases stayed unmatched. CDR1 and CDR2 from the germline V gene are LGHNT and FRNRAP. The rearrangement links TRBV12-5 to TRBJ1-1; 7 nucleotides align to TRBD1. Sample: cultured CD8+ T cells from PBMCs, taken from culture after CMV antigen stimulation. The source of this sequence is a human donor in good health (CMV status not recorded). Some clones in this sample may be carry-over from other donors' samples. CDR3 protein: CASGLVGQEAFF. Written as DNA, the CDR3 is TGTGCTAGTGGTTTGGTGGGACAGGAAGCTTTCTTT.